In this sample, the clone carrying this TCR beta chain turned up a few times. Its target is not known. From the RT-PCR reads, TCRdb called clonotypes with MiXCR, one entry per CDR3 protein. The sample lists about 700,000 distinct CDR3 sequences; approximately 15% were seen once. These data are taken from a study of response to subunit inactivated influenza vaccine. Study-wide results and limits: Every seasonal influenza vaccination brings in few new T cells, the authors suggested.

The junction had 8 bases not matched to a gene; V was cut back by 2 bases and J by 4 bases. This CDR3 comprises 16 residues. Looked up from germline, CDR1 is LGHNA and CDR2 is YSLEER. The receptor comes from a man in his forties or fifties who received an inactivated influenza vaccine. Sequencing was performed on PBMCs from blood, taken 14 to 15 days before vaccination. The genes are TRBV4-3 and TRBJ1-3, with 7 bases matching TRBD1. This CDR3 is CASSQYGGGAGNTIYF. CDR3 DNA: TGCGCCAGCAGCCAATATGGAGGGGGCGCAGGAAACACCATATATTTT.